The 15 T cell receptor beta chains presented below share a single source sample, sequenced in a study of OX40 agonist ivuxolimab in advanced cancers. Here immunoSEQ multiplex PCR was the method, and the copy in TCRdb shows in-frame clones only, minus some. The sample comprises about 69,000 clones, approximately 84% of which are singletons, and approximately 8.7% rests with the top ten. The sequencing used CD4+ or CD8+ T cells sorted from blood, collected in a trial of the OX40 agonist ivuxolimab. These receptors came from an adult with an advanced solid tumor such as melanoma, head and neck, liver or kidney cancer.

The chain combines TRBV21-1 with TRBJ2-7. TRBV21-1 is annotated as a pseudogene. This CDR3 is 15 amino acids long. This CDR3 reads CASSKPTHRSYEQYF. The CDR3 region has the DNA TGTGCCAGCAGCAAGCCCACCCATAGGTCCTACGAGCAGTACTTC.

The chain employs TRBV9 and TRBJ1-5; 7 positions match TRBD1. The CDR3 totals 14 residues. From germline, CDR1 is SGDLS and CDR2 YYNGEE. The trim removed 4 bases at V and 7 bases at J, leaving 8 bases unmatched. The CDR3 loop reads CASSNQGGLQPQHF. The CDR3 nucleotides read TGTGCCAGCAGCAACCAGGGGGGGTTGCAGCCCCAGCATTTT.

The rearrangement links TRBV5-6 to TRBJ1-2, with no clear D. V lost 0 bases, J lost 0 bases, and 12 bases lay in between. Germline assignment: CDR1 SGHDT and CDR2 YYEEEE. The CDR3 contains 16 residues. Here the CDR3 DNA reads TGTGCCAGCAGCTTGGGTTATAGGGCGTCTAACTATGGCTACACCTTC. Translating gives CASSLGYRASNYGYTF.

Here the CDR3 reads CASSLGPLGNQPQHF. The CDR3 DNA is TGTGCCAGCAGCTTGGGACCGCTCGGGAATCAGCCCCAGCATTTT. V and J are TRBV5-4 and TRBJ1-5; no definite D call. Germline loops: CDR1 SGHNT, CDR2 YYREEE (reference sequence). V was cut by 0 bases and J by 4 bases, with 11 bases left in between. The CDR3 contains 15 residues. Full variable domain (remainder filled in from reference TRBV5-4 and TRBJ1-5): ETGVTQSPTHLIKTRGQQVTLRCSSQSGHNTVSWYQQALGQGPQFIFQYYREEENGRGNFPPRFSGLQFPNYSSELNVNALELDDSALYLCASSLGPLGNQPQHFGDGTRLSIL.

V is TRBV7-9 and J is TRBJ2-5, with D tentatively TRBD1 or TRBD2 (7 bases each). This CDR3 region has 14 residues. V lost 2 bases to trimming and J lost 4 bases, with 11 bases between them. Germline V gene lookup returns CDR1 SEHNR and CDR2 FQNEAQ (reference sequence). CDR3 DNA sequence: TGTGCCAGCAGCTTACAGGGGGGGGTAGAGACCCAGTACTTC. This encodes CASSLQGGVETQYF.

The J gene is TRBJ1-3, the V gene TRBV30; D remains unclear. V was clipped by 7 bases and J by 2 bases, with 15 bases between them. This CDR3 contains 14 residues. In germline, CDR1 is GTSNPN, CDR2 SVGIG (reference sequence). The CDR3 sequence: CAYQPGVTGNTIYF. The CDR3 region has the DNA TGTGCCTATCAGCCGGGAGTCACTGGAAACACCATATATTTT.

This chain joins TRBV7-5 and TRBJ1-2. TRBV7-5 corresponds to a pseudogene. The CDR3 is made up of 15 amino acids. The chain's CDR3 is CARSYRPLDSYGYTF. The CDR3 nucleotides read TGTGCCAGAAGCTATCGACCCCTGGATAGCTATGGCTACACCTTC.

The chain employs TRBV5-4 and TRBJ2-2; possibly TRBD2 for D (5 bases). Trimming took off 4 bases at V and 7 bases at J, with 11 bases between the two ends. The CDR3 contains 13 residues. CDR1 and CDR2 from the germline V gene are SGHNT and YYREEE (reference sequence). The CDR3 nucleotides read TGTGCCAGCAGCCTGACCACTAGCGGGGAGCTGTTTTTT. Protein sequence: CASSLTTSGELFF.

This clone appeared once. The chain has TRBV6-5 and TRBJ1-2; D perhaps matches TRBD1 (5 bases). Trimming pared 5 bases from V and 5 bases from J, leaving 12 bases between. The CDR3 runs to 13 residues. Germline V CDR1 and CDR2: MNHEY, SVGAGI. The CDR3, as DNA: TGTGCCAGCAGTGAATCCAGGGAGTATGGCTACACCTTC. It translates to CASSESREYGYTF.

The chain links TRBV5-1 to TRBJ1-5; D is unresolved. Per germline, CDR1 SGHRS and CDR2 YFSETQ. CDR3 length: 13 residues. Trimming cost V 0 bases and J 7 bases, with 8 bases left between them. In DNA form, the CDR3 reads TGCGCCAGCAGCTTGGGGGCCGAGCAGCCCCAGCATTTT. This codes for CASSLGAEQPQHF.

The chain recombines TRBV29-1 with TRBJ1-1, with 8 nucleotides matching TRBD1. Germline trimming cut 6 bases from V and 1 base from J; bases unmatched to any gene: 1. In germline, CDR1 is SQVTM, CDR2 ANQGSEA. The CDR3 loop spans 12 amino acids. The CDR3 protein is CSVGTGNTEAFF. CDR3 nucleotide sequence: TGCAGCGTCGGGACAGGGAACACTGAAGCTTTCTTT.

This clone showed up just once. The chain recombines TRBV5-4 with TRBJ1-1, with TRBD1 as a possible D gene (5 bases). V was trimmed by 4 bases and J by 0 bases, leaving 10 bases between them. Germline CDR1 is SGHNT and CDR2 is YYREEE (reference sequence). This CDR3 has 14 residues. This CDR3 is CASSIGAVNTEAFF. In DNA form, the CDR3 reads TGTGCCAGCAGCATAGGGGCGGTGAACACTGAAGCTTTCTTT.

The gene calls are TRBV27 and TRBJ2-1; 14 positions match TRBD2. The J segment lost 7 bases and the V segment lost 5 bases, leaving 10 bases of the junction unmatched. CDR1 and CDR2 from the germline V gene are MNHEY and SMNVEV (reference sequence). The CDR3 runs to 17 residues. CDR3 nucleotides: TGTGCCAGCAGTCCCCGACTAGCGGGAGGGCAGTGGAATGAGCAGTTCTTC. Translating it yields CASSPRLAGGQWNEQFF.

The rearrangement uses TRBV4-1 and TRBJ2-3, with 12 bases matching TRBD2. Losses at the gene ends were 4 bases for V and 0 bases for J; bases not matched to a gene: 5. This CDR3 spans 17 amino acids. CDR1 and CDR2 from the germline V gene are MGHRA and YSYEKL. CDR3 coding DNA: TGCGCCAGCAGCCGGACTGGACTAGCGGGAAGCACAGATACGCAGTATTTT. It yields the protein CASSRTGLAGSTDTQYF.

The gene calls are TRBV5-1 and TRBJ2-6; unclear D gene. V lost 0 bases to trimming and J lost 1 base, with 5 bases between them. The germline V gene has CDR1 SGHRS and CDR2 YFSETQ. This CDR3 is built from 15 residues. Here the CDR3 DNA reads TGCGCCAGCAGCTTGGAGGGTTCTGGGGCCAACGTCCTGACTTTC. It encodes CASSLEGSGANVLTF.